These 24 T cell receptor beta chains were all obtained from the same sample, sequenced in a study of T cells in tumors after PD-1 blockade. TCRdb's table, derived via immunoSEQ multiplex PCR, lists solely in-frame clones and lacks some. In the table there are approximately 59,000 clones, about 82% of which are singletons. The specimen comprised PBMCs, sampled before anti-PD-1 treatment. All receptors derive from a human donor with basal cell carcinoma.

CDR3 residues: CASSKAFQGSLNYGYTF. In DNA form, the CDR3 reads TGTGCCAGCAGCAAAGCCTTCCAGGGGAGCTTAAACTATGGCTACACCTTC. The rearrangement uses TRBV21-1 and TRBJ1-2; the tabulated D call, TRBD1, remains unverified against the DNA. TRBV21-1 is labeled a pseudogene. CDR3 length: 17 amino acids.

This sequence joins TRBV9 and TRBJ2-1; D possibly corresponds to TRBD1 (7 bases). Looked up from germline, CDR1 is SGDLS and CDR2 is YYNGEE. The CDR3 length is 17 residues. Trimming pared 0 bases from V and 7 bases from J, leaving 20 bases between. CDR3 protein: CASSVDLSGGPGNEQFF. CDR3 in DNA: TGTGCCAGCAGCGTAGACTTATCAGGGGGGCCGGGGAATGAGCAGTTCTTC.

This clone has only a few counts. The chain recombines TRBV10-3 with TRBJ1-5; D ambiguous. This CDR3 is 15 amino acids long. Germline CDR1 reads ENHRY; CDR2 reads SYGVKD. Trimming took off 2 bases at V and 9 bases at J, with 17 bases between the two ends. The chain's CDR3 is CAISETTSTSAPQHF. The CDR3 nucleotides read TGTGCCATCAGTGAGACGACATCTACCTCGGCGCCCCAGCATTTT.

The chain recombines TRBV4-1 with TRBJ2-7; D is perhaps TRBD1 (6 bases). Trimming stripped 0 bases from V and 0 bases from J, with 12 bases between. Germline lookup yields CDR1 MGHRA and CDR2 YSYEKL. The CDR3 covers 16 residues. CDR3 region: CASSQDSTGFSYEQYF. The CDR3 DNA is TGCGCCAGCAGCCAAGATTCCACAGGGTTCTCCTACGAGCAGTACTTC.

The chain has TRBV7-2 and TRBJ2-3; 9 nucleotides agree with TRBD2. The germline V gene has CDR1 SGHTA and CDR2 FQGNSA. J was trimmed by 1 base and V by 0 bases; bases with no gene match: 2. CDR3 length: 16 amino acids. CDR3 in DNA: TGTGCCAGCAGCTTAGCGGCTAGCGGGGGCACAGATACGCAGTATTTT. It encodes CASSLAASGGTDTQYF.

The chain couples TRBV6-4 to TRBJ2-3, with TRBD2 identical over 9 bases. Unmatched junction bases numbered 15, after V lost 11 bases and J lost 0 bases. Germline assignment: CDR1 MRHNA and CDR2 SNTAGT. This CDR3 has 17 residues. CDR3 coding DNA: TGTGCCTCCTCCGTGGGCGGGGGGGAATCTAGCACAGATACGCAGTATTTT. This encodes CASSVGGGESSTDTQYF.

The V call is TRBV5-1, the J call TRBJ2-6, with D possibly called TRBD1 or TRBD2 (5 bases each). With 4 bases removed from V and 0 bases from J, the gap between germline ends came to 8 bases. This CDR3 is built from 15 residues. Per germline, CDR1 SGHRS and CDR2 YFSETQ. Here the CDR3 reads CASSRGDSGANVLTF. The CDR3 region has the DNA TGCGCCAGCAGCCGGGGCGACTCTGGGGCCAACGTCCTGACTTTC.

The rearrangement uses TRBV19 and TRBJ1-6; 7 bases match TRBD1. There are 15 residues in the CDR3. V was clipped by 5 bases and J by 9 bases; unmatched bases: 10. Germline lookup yields CDR1 LNHDA and CDR2 SQIVND (reference sequence). As DNA, the CDR3 is TGTGCCAGTAGTTCACAGGGGACTTTCGGTTCACCCCTCCACTTT. This sequence encodes CASSSQGTFGSPLHF.

V and J are TRBV5-1 and TRBJ2-3; D possibly matches TRBD1 or TRBD2 (5 bases each). CDR1 and CDR2 from the germline V gene are SGHRS and YFSETQ. The CDR3 covers 14 residues. The germline V and J ends were trimmed by 4 bases and 6 bases, with 15 bases remaining between them. The CDR3 bases are TGCGCCAGCAGCCGGGGCCCCGGAGCGGATACGCAGTATTTT. Its translation is CASSRGPGADTQYF.

This clone came up a few times. At one end, the junction sequence differs from germline, possibly due to a read error. V is TRBV7-9 and J is TRBJ1-1; TRBD1 matches at 12 bases. CDR1 is SEHNR, CDR2 FQNEAQ, per germline (reference sequence). The length of the CDR3 is 12 residues. The CDR3 loop reads CASSLAPGQGAF. The CDR3, as DNA: TGTGCCAGCAGCTTAGCTCCGGGACAGGGGGCCTTT.

In this sample, this clone turned up once. The V gene is TRBV6-5, the J gene TRBJ2-1; TRBD2 might be the D (5 bases). V was cut by 7 bases and J by 0 bases, with 10 bases left in between. The CDR3 has 14 amino acids. From germline, CDR1 is MNHEY and CDR2 SVGAGI. The chain's CDR3 is CASTSGISYNEQFF. For the CDR3, the DNA is TGTGCCAGCACCTCGGGGATCTCCTACAATGAGCAGTTCTTC.

CDR3 residues: CASSQADEQYF. CDR3 DNA sequence: TGTGCCAGCAGCCAAGCGGACGAGCAGTACTTC. V and J are TRBV4-2 and TRBJ2-7, with D unclear. The length of the CDR3 is 11 residues. The germline V gene encodes CDR1 LGHNA and CDR2 YNFKEQ. Trimming removed 1 base from V and 5 bases from J, with 3 bases in between.

This rearrangement joins TRBV4-2 to TRBJ1-5, with D possibly matching TRBD1 (6 bases). V lost 0 bases, J lost 7 bases, and 13 bases lay in between. The CDR3 spans 15 residues. The germline V gene encodes CDR1 LGHNA and CDR2 YNFKEQ. DNA for the CDR3: TGTGCCAGCAGCCAAGATTCGGGGGCGGAACAGCCCCAGCATTTT. The encoded protein is CASSQDSGAEQPQHF.

The V and J genes are TRBV10-1 and TRBJ2-2; D not resolved. V was pared by 2 bases and J by 1 base, with 11 bases between. The CDR3 extends over 16 amino acids. Germline CDR1 is WNHNN and CDR2 is SYGVQD (reference sequence). The CDR3 DNA follows: TGCGCCAGCAGTGAGGGGTTCAGACGGAACACCGGGGAGCTGTTTTTT. It codes for CASSEGFRRNTGELFF.

V and J are TRBV19 and TRBJ2-7; D unclear. Germline CDR1 reads LNHDA; CDR2 reads SQIVND (reference sequence). The length of the CDR3 is 13 residues. The germline V and J ends were trimmed by 3 bases and 4 bases, with 10 bases remaining between them. The CDR3, as DNA: TGTGCCAGTAGTATTGGGCCGGGTTACGAGCAGTACTTC. Amino acids: CASSIGPGYEQYF. Filled out from reference TRBV19 and TRBJ2-7, the complete variable domain reads DGGITQSPKYLFRKEGQNVTLSCEQNLNHDAMYWYRQDPGQGLRLIYYSQIVNDFQKGDIAEGYSVSREKKESFPLTVTSAQKNPTAFYLCASSIGPGYEQYFGPGTRLTVT.

The V gene is TRBV30, the J gene TRBJ2-2; D tentatively reads TRBD1 or TRBD2 (6 bases each). With 3 bases removed from V and 9 bases from J, the gap between germline ends came to 14 bases. CDR1 is GTSNPN, CDR2 SVGIG, per germline (reference sequence). The CDR3 is made up of 13 amino acids. The CDR3 DNA follows: TGTGCCTGGAGGGAGCCGGGGGCGAGGGAGCTGTTTTTT. This encodes CAWREPGARELFF.

The chain couples TRBV9 to TRBJ2-2; D is undetermined. Germline V lookup: CDR1 SGDLS, CDR2 YYNGEE. CDR3 length: 17 residues. Trimming removed 3 bases at V and 8 bases at J, with 23 bases between. CDR3 loop: CASSAESRPPTRGELFF. The CDR3, as DNA: TGTGCCAGCAGCGCGGAATCAAGACCACCGACCCGGGGGGAGCTGTTTTTT. The variable domain in full, completed from reference TRBV9 and TRBJ2-2, reads DSGVTQTPKHLITATGQRVTLRCSPRSGDLSVYWYQQSLDQGLQFLIQYYNGEERAKGNILERFSAQQFPDLHSELNLSSLELGDSALYFCASSAESRPPTRGELFFGEGSRLTVL.

The rearrangement uses TRBV7-9 and TRBJ1-1, with D unclear. The CDR3 extends over 12 amino acids. In germline, CDR1 is SEHNR, CDR2 FQNEAQ (reference sequence). Trimming shortened V by 2 bases and J by 6 bases, and 7 bases separated the two germline ends. CDR3 in amino acids: CASSLMSSEAFF. The CDR3 bases are TGTGCCAGCAGCTTAATGAGCTCTGAAGCTTTCTTT. Looking up the rest from reference TRBV7-9 and TRBJ1-1 gives the full variable domain: DTGVSQNPRHKITKRGQNVTFRCDPISEHNRLYWYRQTLGQGPEFLTYFQNEAQLEKSRLLSDRFSAERPKGSFSTLEIQRTEQGDSAMYLCASSLMSSEAFFGQGTRLTVV.

Comment on this clone: One end of the junction varies from germline; a read error may be responsible. The chain carries TRBV30 and TRBJ2-1; perhaps D is TRBD1 or TRBD2 (6 bases each). This CDR3 is built from 12 residues. The V gene's germline CDR1 is GTSNPN and CDR2 SVGIG (reference sequence). This CDR3 is CAWSPNREEALF. The CDR3 DNA reads TGTGCCTGGAGTCCCAACAGGGAGGAGGCGCTCTTC.

This clone has a handful of counts. This chain connects TRBV11-2 to TRBJ2-3; possible D gene TRBD2, 5 bases. Germline V gives CDR1 SGHAT, CDR2 FQNNGV. This CDR3 comprises 18 residues. The V gene lost 5 bases and the J gene lost 3 bases, with 24 bases spanning the gap. As DNA, the CDR3 is TGTGCCAGCAGCCCCCACAGCGGACTTTTTTTCGCGACAGATACGCAGTATTTT. Protein: CASSPHSGLFFATDTQYF.

The genes are TRBV4-2 and TRBJ2-1, with 11 nucleotides matching TRBD2. Germline V gene data show CDR1 as LGHNA and CDR2 as YNFKEQ. The V gene end was trimmed by 4 bases and the J gene end by 9 bases; junction bases not matched to a gene: 11. There are 16 residues in the CDR3. CDR3 DNA sequence: TGTGCCAGCAGCCGGGACCTTAGCGGGGGGGCTAGTGAGCAGTTCTTC. This encodes CASSRDLSGGASEQFF.

Note on this clone: A junction boundary mismatches the germline segment, possibly from a read error. This chain uses TRBV6-5 with TRBJ1-1, with a tentative D call TRBD1 (6 bases). Germline V gives CDR1 MNHEY, CDR2 SVGAGI. The CDR3 extends over 15 amino acids. The CDR3 nucleotides are TGTGCCAGCAGTTACAGTGGAGGACAGAACGCTGAAGCTTTCTTT. The encoded protein is CASSYSGGQNAEAFF.

The gene calls are TRBV3-1 (or the pseudogene TRBV3-2) and TRBJ2-5, with 10 bases fitting TRBD1. From germline, CDR1 is LGHDT and CDR2 YNNKEL (reference sequence). This CDR3 is built from 15 residues. Trimming removed 8 bases from V and 10 bases from J; junction bases left unmatched: 16. The CDR3 loop reads CASLGFGTGVVDQYF. The CDR3 DNA follows: TGTGCCAGCCTTGGGTTCGGGACAGGGGTCGTCGACCAGTACTTC.

This chain joins TRBV7-8 and TRBJ1-1; 8 bases are a match to TRBD1. This CDR3 is built from 15 residues. V gave up 5 bases and J gave up 3 bases; unmatched junction bases: 8. Germline CDR1 is SGHVS and CDR2 is FQNEAQ. The CDR3 nucleotides read TGTGCCAGCAGCAATCGTCAGGGGGCGGACACTGAAGCTTTCTTT. It encodes CASSNRQGADTEAFF.